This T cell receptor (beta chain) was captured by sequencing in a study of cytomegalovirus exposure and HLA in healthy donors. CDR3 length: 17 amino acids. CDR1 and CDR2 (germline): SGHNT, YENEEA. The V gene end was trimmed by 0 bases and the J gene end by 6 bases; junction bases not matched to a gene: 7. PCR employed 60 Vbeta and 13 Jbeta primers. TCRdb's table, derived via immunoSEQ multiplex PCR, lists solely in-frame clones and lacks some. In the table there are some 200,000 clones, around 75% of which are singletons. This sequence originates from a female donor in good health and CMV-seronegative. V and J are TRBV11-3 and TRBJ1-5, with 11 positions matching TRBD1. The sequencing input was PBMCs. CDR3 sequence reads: CASSLDLDRGRSQPQHF. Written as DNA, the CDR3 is TGTGCCAGCAGCTTAGATCTGGACAGGGGGCGCAGTCAGCCCCAGCATTTT. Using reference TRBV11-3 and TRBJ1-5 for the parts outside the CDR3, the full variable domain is EAGVVQSPRYKIIEKKQPVAFWCNPISGHNTLYWYLQNLGQGPELLIRYENEEAVDDSQLPKDRFSAERLKGVDSTLKIQPAELGDSAVYLCASSLDLDRGRSQPQHFGDGTRLSIL.